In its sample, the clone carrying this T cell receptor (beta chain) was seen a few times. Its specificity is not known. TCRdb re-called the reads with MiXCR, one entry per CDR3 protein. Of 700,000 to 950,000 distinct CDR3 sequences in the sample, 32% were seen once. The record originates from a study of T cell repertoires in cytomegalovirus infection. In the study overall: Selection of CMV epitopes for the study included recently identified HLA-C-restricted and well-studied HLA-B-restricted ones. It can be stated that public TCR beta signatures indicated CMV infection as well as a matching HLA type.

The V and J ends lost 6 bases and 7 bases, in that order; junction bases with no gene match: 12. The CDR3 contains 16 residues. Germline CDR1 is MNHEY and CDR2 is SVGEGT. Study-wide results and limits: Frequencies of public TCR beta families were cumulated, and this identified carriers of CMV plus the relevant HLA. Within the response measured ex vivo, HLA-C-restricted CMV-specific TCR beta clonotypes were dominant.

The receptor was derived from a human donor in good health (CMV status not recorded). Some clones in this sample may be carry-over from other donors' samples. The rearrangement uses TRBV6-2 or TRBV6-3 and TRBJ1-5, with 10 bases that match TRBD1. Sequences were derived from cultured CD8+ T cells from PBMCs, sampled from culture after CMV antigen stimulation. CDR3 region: CASRDPGTGVGQPQHF. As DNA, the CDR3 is TGTGCCAGCAGGGACCCCGGGACAGGGGTGGGCCAGCCCCAGCATTTT.